The 3 T cell receptor beta chains listed next were all sequenced from one sample in a study of blood T cell repertoires in COVID-19. Profiled with immunoSEQ multiplex PCR; TCRdb holds only in-frame clones, not every one. The table has 200,000 to 250,000 clones, more than 80% seen once. Sequenced input: peripheral blood. Receptors were obtained from a woman older than 75 with acute or convalescent COVID-19.

This chain connects TRBV2 to TRBJ1-2; D gene uncertain. CDR1 is SNHLY, CDR2 FYNNEI, per germline. The CDR3 runs 11 residues. Trimming took 11 bases from V and 6 from J, leaving 13 bases between them. The chain's CDR3 is CAVGLSNGYTF. In DNA, the CDR3 is TGTGCCGTCGGACTTTCCAATGGCTACACCTTC.

This clone was recorded only once. V gene TRBV27 combines with J gene TRBJ2-7; 9 nucleotides agree with TRBD1. Trimming took 6 bases from V and 7 from J; bases not matched to a gene: 10. Looked up from germline, CDR1 is MNHEY and CDR2 is SMNVEV (reference sequence). The CDR3 has 14 amino acids. The CDR3: CASRSGTGTGEQYF. CDR3 DNA sequence: TGTGCCAGCAGATCAGGGACAGGGACAGGAGAGCAGTACTTC.

This chain connects TRBV23-1 to TRBJ1-2; D is uncertain. TRBV23-1 is labeled an ORF, and its function is uncertain. Trimming shortened V by 0 bases and J by 6 bases, and 11 bases separated the two germline ends. This CDR3 is 14 amino acids long. CDR3 sequence reads: CASSQSASGNGYTF. The CDR3 region has the DNA TGCGCCAGCAGTCAATCCGCGTCAGGAAATGGCTACACCTTC.